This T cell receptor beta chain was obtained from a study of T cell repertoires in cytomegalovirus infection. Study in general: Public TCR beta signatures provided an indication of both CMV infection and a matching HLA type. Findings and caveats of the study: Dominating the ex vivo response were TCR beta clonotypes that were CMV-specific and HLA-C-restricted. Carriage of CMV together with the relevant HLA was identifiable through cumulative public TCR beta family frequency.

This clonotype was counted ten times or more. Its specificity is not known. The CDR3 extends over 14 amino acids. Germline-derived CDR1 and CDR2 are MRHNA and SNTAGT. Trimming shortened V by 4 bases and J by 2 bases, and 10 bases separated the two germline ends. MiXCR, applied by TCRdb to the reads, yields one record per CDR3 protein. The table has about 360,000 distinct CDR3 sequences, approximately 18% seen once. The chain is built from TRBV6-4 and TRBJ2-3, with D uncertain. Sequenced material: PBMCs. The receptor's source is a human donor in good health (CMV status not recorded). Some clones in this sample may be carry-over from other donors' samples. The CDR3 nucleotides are TGTGCCAGCAGTGTAGACTTAACCACAGATACGCAGTATTTT. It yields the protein CASSVDLTTDTQYF.